This T cell receptor (beta chain) was found in a study of shared clonotypes between healthy human individuals (dated by TCRdb to the early 2020s). Looking at the study overall: The cohort included a few men and a couple of women between 18 and 49 years of age. Different laboratories and diverse techniques were used to prepare libraries and sequence TCR repertoires, to increase sequencing depth and limit assay-specific biases. To estimate repertoire size and how much clonotypes are shared between individuals, the study performed deep sequencing of blood TCR repertoires from about five healthy adults. Leukapheresis yielded between about 0.94 and 8.9 billion PBMCs per donor. For each donor, three plates each were used for CD4 naive and CD4 memory, two plates were used for CD8 naive, and one plate was used for CD8 memory.

TCR CDR3 regions were amplified from genomic DNA by multiplex PCR using the deep immunoSEQ assay. Genomic DNA extracted from each cell subset was distributed evenly over all wells of several immunoSEQ 96-well plates, and each plate served as one replicate. For sorted subsets, 200 ng of genomic DNA, equivalent to around 31,000 T cell genomes, went into each replicate PCR. The purified libraries were quantified using a Qubit 3.0 fluorometer, sized with a Bioanalyzer 2100, and then quantified again using the KAPA Library Quantification kit. Every immunoSEQ 96-well plate was sequenced on a dedicated single-read 150-cycle Illumina NextSeq 550 flow cell. Regarding the original processing steps: Because only junctional sequences without quality scores were contained in the immunoSEQ output, filtering matching that applied to full-length reads could not be performed. Sequences were annotated with PyIR, a Python wrapper for IgBLAST v1.9, using IMGT germline references to assign V/J genes and CDR3. Any read was removed if the V/J assignment was weak (E-value above 1e-6), the CDR3 was missing, or the read contained stop codons, out-of-frame junctions, or ambiguous translated residues. A V3J clonotype was defined by an identical inferred V gene, J gene, and CDR3 amino acid sequence. Percentage overlap between repertoires was calculated by dividing the number of shared unique clonotypes by the size of the smaller repertoire. Repertoire richness was assessed with RTK rarefaction, the Chao1 estimator, and Recon v2.1 estimates of unobserved clonotypes. For all TCRbeta clonotypes obtained by the gDNA method from a handful of donors, generation probabilities were computed with OLGA. TCRdb took this table from immuneACCESS and kept in-frame rearrangements with V and J called. Such tables lack part of the clones; where checked against another copy, unresolved V genes explain under half of the gap, and the rest is unexplained. V, J and clone size reflect that table, while D and trimming were determined from the DNA. This sample has over 2,000,000 clones in its table, and about 93% of those were observed once. The ten most abundant clones make up under 2% of the sample.

In the case of this clone: No cognate antigen has been identified for it. Per-base qualities were not stored, and no clone one base away is much larger.

From cysteine to phenylalanine, the CDR3 is 13 amino acids long. Of all the DNA, just the CDR3 is kept, 39 bases in frame from base 1. Based on the germline V gene, the CDR1 and CDR2 sequences are SGHNT and YENEEA. V and J lose 3 bases and 1 base, and a span of 6 bases separates them. Broad study findings and their caveats: Even with the large sequencing depth, rarefaction of the sorted-subset datasets indicated that sequencing was incomplete. Estimated clonotype richness was generally larger for naive than for memory subsets. When several donors were compared, the shared fraction of clonotypes was approximately 5% for naive CD4, 3% to 4% for naive CD8, roughly 2.3% for memory CD4, and roughly 0.4% for memory CD8. Compared with non-shared clonotypes, the clonotypes found in all four sorted-subset donors had higher generation probabilities. Based on pairwise subsampling, the degree of clonotype sharing among donors was expected to be affected by sequencing depth. Sampling was restricted to blood, and TCR repertoires in tissues likely differ from the TCR repertoires found in blood. Because the study included a small number of donors, the genetic and exposure-history diversity represented was limited.

For the CD8 naive samples, CD45RO-negative cells were positively selected for CCR7, yielding a CD45RA+CCR7+ population from which TemRA cells were excluded. Healthy HIV-negative adults with no recently reported acute infections or vaccinations were included as donors. Only Caucasian adults living in Nashville, Tennessee, USA were represented among the donors. Blood was obtained by leukapheresis, after which PBMCs were separated by Ficoll-Histopaque density gradient centrifugation and cryopreserved in liquid nitrogen vapor phase. Analytical flow cytometry was used to check the purity and quantity of every magnetically sorted T cell population. Genomic DNA was isolated from each sorted fraction and quantified by UV absorbance on a Nanodrop 2000c.

This sequence was found in a young man in good health. Some clones in this sample may be carry-over from other donors' samples. The sequence is built from TRBV11-3 and TRBJ1-1; the D gene identity is not certain. Specimen: naive CD8+ T cells from PBMCs. According to the study, the label for this sample's cell subset or site signals: CD45RA+CCR7+. The CDR3 is CASSLQGNTEAFF. The sequenced DNA: TGTGCCAGCAGCTTGCAAGGGAACACTGAAGCTTTCTTT.